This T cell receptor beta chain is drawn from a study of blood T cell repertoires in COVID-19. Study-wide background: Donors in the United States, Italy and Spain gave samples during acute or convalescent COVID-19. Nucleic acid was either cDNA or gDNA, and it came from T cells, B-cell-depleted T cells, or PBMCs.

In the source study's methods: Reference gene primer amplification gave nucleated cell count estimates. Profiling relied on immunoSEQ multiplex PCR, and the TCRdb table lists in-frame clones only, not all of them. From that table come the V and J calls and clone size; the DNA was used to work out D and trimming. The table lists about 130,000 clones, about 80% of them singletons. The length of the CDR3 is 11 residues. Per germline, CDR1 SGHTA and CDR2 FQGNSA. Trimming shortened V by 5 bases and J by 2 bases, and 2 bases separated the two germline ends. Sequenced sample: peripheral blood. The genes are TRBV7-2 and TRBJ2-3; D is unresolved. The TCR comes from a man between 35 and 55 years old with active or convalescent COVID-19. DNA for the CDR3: TGTGCCAGCAGCCTCACAGATACGCAGTATTTT. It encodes CASSLTDTQYF. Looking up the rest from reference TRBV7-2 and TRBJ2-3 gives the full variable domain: GAGVSQSPSNKVTEKGKDVELRCDPISGHTALYWYRQSLGQGLEFLIYFQGNSAPDKSGLPSDRFSAERTGGSVSTLTIQRTQQEDSAVYLCASSLTDTQYFGPGTRLTVL.